A single sample is the source of the 18 T cell receptor beta chains below, sequenced in a study of blood T cell repertoires in COVID-19. Sequencing was performed with immunoSEQ multiplex PCR; in TCRdb, only in-frame clones are kept and a portion is missing. This sample has some 73,000 clones, with about 70% found just once. The sample comprised peripheral blood. These receptors came from a man in his sixties with acute or convalescent COVID-19.

The J gene is TRBJ1-6, the V gene TRBV2; 9 bases line up with TRBD1. V was clipped by 8 bases and J by 6 bases; unmatched bases: 11. The CDR3 is 16 amino acids. Germline V CDR1 and CDR2: SNHLY, FYNNEI. The CDR3 sequence: CASLFGQGNSNSPLHF. Here the CDR3 DNA reads TGTGCCAGCCTCTTCGGACAGGGGAATTCTAATTCACCCCTCCACTTT. Based on the CDR3 plus reference TRBV2 and TRBJ1-6, the full variable domain is EPEVTQTPSHQVTQMGQEVILRCVPISNHLYFYWYRQILGQKVEFLVSFYNNEISEKSEIFDDQFSVERPDGSNFTLKIRSTKLEDSAMYFCASLFGQGNSNSPLHFGNGTRLTVT.

This clone was found once. The chain has TRBV19 and TRBJ1-6, with 7 bases lining up with TRBD1. The CDR3 is 13 amino acids. Trimming removed 11 bases from V and 7 bases from J; junction bases left unmatched: 8. Germline CDR1 LNHDA, CDR2 SQIVND (reference sequence). The CDR3 loop is CASSGTENSPLHF. In DNA, the CDR3 is TGTGCCTCCTCCGGGACAGAGAATTCACCCCTCCACTTT.

The rearrangement joins TRBV9 to TRBJ2-3; 10 bases map to TRBD2. The CDR3 is 16 amino acids. The V gene's germline CDR1 is SGDLS and CDR2 YYNGEE. The V gene end was trimmed by 0 bases and the J gene end by 5 bases; junction bases not matched to a gene: 6. DNA for the CDR3: TGTGCCAGCAGCGTAGCCCCAGCGGGGGGGCAAGATACGCAGTATTTT. Its translation: CASSVAPAGGQDTQYF.

The chain combines TRBV5-1 with TRBJ2-7; D is possibly TRBD1 (6 bases). CDR3 length equals 13 residues. V was cut by 4 bases and J by 3 bases, with 11 bases left in between. Germline V CDR1 and CDR2: SGHRS, YFSETQ. The CDR3 nucleotides read TGCGCCAGCAGCAATACAGGGATCTACGAGCAGTACTTC. As protein: CASSNTGIYEQYF.

The chain recombines TRBV6-5 with TRBJ2-5; TRBD2 aligns across 9 bases. Per the germline V gene, CDR1 is MNHEY and CDR2 is SVGAGI. There are 15 residues in the CDR3. V was pared by 6 bases and J by 2 bases, with 7 bases of the junction left unmatched. CDR3 sequence: CASRRAGGLQETQYF. The CDR3, as DNA: TGTGCCAGCAGGCGGGCGGGAGGGTTACAAGAGACCCAGTACTTC.

J is TRBJ1-6 and V is TRBV30; the D gene is possibly TRBD1 (6 bases). Germline V gives CDR1 GTSNPN, CDR2 SVGIG (reference sequence). This CDR3 comprises 17 residues. Trimming took off 2 bases at V and 6 bases at J, with 20 bases between the two ends. The CDR3 DNA is TGTGCCTGGAGTAAGGTGTGGGGGCCCGAACCTAATTCACCCCTCCACTTT. This sequence encodes CAWSKVWGPEPNSPLHF. Full variable domain (missing parts from reference TRBV30 and TRBJ1-6): SQTIHQWPATLVQPVGSPLSLECTVEGTSNPNLYWYRQAAGRGLQLLFYSVGIGQISSEVPQNLSASRPQDRQFILSSKKLLLSDSGFYLCAWSKVWGPEPNSPLHFGNGTRLTVT.

This clone showed up just a few times. This chain joins TRBV7-2 and TRBJ1-1; D is possibly TRBD1 (6 bases). Per the germline V gene, CDR1 is SGHTA and CDR2 is FQGNSA. The CDR3 sequence is 14 residues long. V was shortened by 1 base and J by 7 bases, with 13 bases between the two germline ends. Written as DNA, the CDR3 is TGTGCCAGCAGCTTAGATGGGGGGGGGCTTGAAGCTTTCTTT. It is translated as CASSLDGGGLEAFF.

This sequence joins TRBV19 and TRBJ1-5, with D perhaps matching TRBD1 (5 bases). The CDR3 loop spans 15 amino acids. Germline V gene lookup returns CDR1 LNHDA and CDR2 SQIVND (reference sequence). V was shortened by 0 bases and J by 6 bases, with 12 bases between the two germline ends. The CDR3 DNA reads as TGTGCCAGTAGTATAGACCGGGAGACAGTTCAGCCCCAGCATTTT. It encodes CASSIDRETVQPQHF.

The chain uses TRBV15 and TRBJ2-5; TRBD2 agrees at 7 bases. With 6 bases clipped from V and 2 bases from J, the junction kept 6 bases outside the gene matches. Germline loops: CDR1 LNHNV, CDR2 YYDKDF (reference sequence). The CDR3 totals 14 residues. The CDR3 protein is CATRRTRGQETQYF. CDR3 nucleotides: TGTGCCACCAGGCGGACTAGAGGGCAAGAGACCCAGTACTTC.

This clone appeared a few times. The V call is TRBV18, the J call TRBJ2-5; 7 bases align to TRBD2. CDR1 and CDR2 from the germline V gene are KGHSH and LQKENI. This CDR3 has 16 residues. The V segment lost 5 bases and the J segment 4 bases; nucleotides outside the gene matches: 13. CDR3 region: CASSSNQAGRGETQYF. For the CDR3, the DNA is TGTGCCAGCTCATCTAACCAAGCGGGGAGGGGAGAGACCCAGTACTTC.

The chain has TRBV4-1 and TRBJ2-1, with TRBD1 identical over 10 bases. Per germline, CDR1 MGHRA and CDR2 YSYEKL. The ends lost 3 bases at V and 6 bases at J; junction bases unmatched: 5. This CDR3 region has 15 residues. The CDR3 region is CASSHPTGGFNEQFF. The CDR3 DNA reads TGCGCCAGCAGCCACCCGACAGGGGGCTTCAATGAGCAGTTCTTC.

V is TRBV7-9 and J is TRBJ2-1; 7 bases map to TRBD1. The CDR3 loop spans 17 amino acids. V was clipped by 2 bases and J by 4 bases; unmatched bases: 11. Germline CDR1 reads SEHNR; CDR2 reads FQNEAQ (reference sequence). The CDR3 DNA reads as TGTGCCAGCAGCTTAACAGCCGGGACAGATAGTTACAATGAGCAGTTCTTC. Translation gives CASSLTAGTDSYNEQFF.

The chain recombines TRBV12-5 with TRBJ2-6; tentative D call: TRBD1 (5 bases). CDR1 is LGHNT and CDR2 is FRNRAP in the germline V gene. The CDR3 extends over 15 amino acids. V lost 5 bases, J lost 3 bases, and 11 bases lay in between. The CDR3 nucleotides are TGTGCTAGTGGTACAGGATCCGGTGGGGCCAACGTCCTGACTTTC. The encoded protein is CASGTGSGGANVLTF.

The V and J genes are TRBV7-9 and TRBJ2-5, with D maybe TRBD2 (5 bases). Trimming shortened V by 5 bases and J by 1 base, and 11 bases separated the two germline ends. CDR1 is SEHNR, CDR2 FQNEAQ, per germline (reference sequence). This CDR3 comprises 14 residues. The CDR3 reads CASSGSGSQETQYF. The CDR3 region has the DNA TGTGCCAGCAGCGGGTCGGGAAGCCAAGAGACCCAGTACTTC.

This clone was picked up a small number of times. The chain joins TRBV4-1 to TRBJ1-3; D is uncertain. The CDR3 has 15 amino acids. CDR1 is MGHRA and CDR2 is YSYEKL in the germline V gene. V lost 0 bases, J lost 4 bases, and 10 bases lay in between. CDR3 loop: CASSQDPKQGNTIYF. The CDR3 nucleotides read TGCGCCAGCAGCCAAGATCCCAAGCAAGGAAACACCATATATTTT.

The rearrangement uses TRBV9 and TRBJ2-5; 8 bases agree with TRBD2. CDR1 is SGDLS, CDR2 YYNGEE, per germline. Germline trimming cut 0 bases from V and 4 bases from J; bases unmatched to any gene: 8. CDR3 length: 16 amino acids. The CDR3 DNA is TGTGCCAGCAGCGTAGCCTTCGGGAGGGCCTCAGAGACCCAGTACTTC. It specifies CASSVAFGRASETQYF. Full variable domain (rest looked up from reference TRBV9 and TRBJ2-5): DSGVTQTPKHLITATGQRVTLRCSPRSGDLSVYWYQQSLDQGLQFLIQYYNGEERAKGNILERFSAQQFPDLHSELNLSSLELGDSALYFCASSVAFGRASETQYFGPGTRLLVL.

This clone has a handful of counts. This chain links TRBV18 with TRBJ1-4; D gene ambiguous. The V gene lost 3 bases and the J gene lost 8 bases, with 16 bases spanning the gap. The CDR3 loop spans 15 amino acids. Germline assignment: CDR1 KGHSH and CDR2 LQKENI. CDR3 coding DNA: TGTGCCAGCTCACCCGCAAGAGCGGAATCGGAAAAACTGTTTTTT. This encodes CASSPARAESEKLFF.

The chain joins TRBV5-1 to TRBJ2-2, with D possibly TRBD1 on 6 matching bases. CDR1 SGHRS and CDR2 YFSETQ come from the germline V gene. The CDR3 sequence is 14 residues long. Trimming shortened V by 2 bases and J by 7 bases, and 12 bases separated the two germline ends. CDR3 residues: CASSFNRAGGELFF. CDR3 coding DNA: TGCGCCAGCAGCTTTAACAGGGCCGGCGGGGAGCTGTTTTTT.